The source of this TCR beta chain is a study of regulatory T cells in long-lasting Graves disease. The sample holds many counts of this clonotype. Indicated time point: newly diagnosed GD, antithyroid drugs for less than 3 months. RNA from PBMCs was the source of the TCR library. V lost 7 bases, J lost 7 bases, and 14 bases lay in between. Germline loops: CDR1 MDHEN, CDR2 SYDVKM. CDR3 length equals 13 residues. CDR3 regions were amplified by Arm-PCR using iRepertoire HTBI primers to build TCR beta libraries. TCRdb re-called the multiplex PCR reads with MiXCR, one entry per CDR3 protein. Among approximately 540,000 distinct CDR3 sequences listed, about 12% were seen once. The sample was also reused in another study, on T cells in Graves' hyperthyroidism and ophthalmopathy.

The source was peripheral blood mononuclear cells (PBMCs), collected at new diagnosis, from a patient treated with antithyroid drugs. The sequence was obtained from a woman aged 25 to 39 with Graves disease. The chain is built from TRBV28 and TRBJ1-5; D call uncertain. As DNA, the CDR3 is TGTGCCAGCACCACTCCCCCGAGGCAGCCCCAGCATTTT. The encoded protein is CASTTPPRQPQHF. Complete variable domain (other parts from reference TRBV28 and TRBJ1-5): DVKVTQSSRYLVKRTGEKVFLECVQDMDHENMFWYRQDPGLGLRLIYFSYDVKMKEKGDIPEGYSVSREKKERFSLILESASTNQTSMYLCASTTPPRQPQHFGDGTRLSIL.